Sequencing of this T cell receptor (beta chain) was carried out in a study of post-analysis software for immune sequencing data. In regard to this clonotype: What it binds is not known.

Researchers reported that TCR beta cDNA libraries carried unique molecular identifiers. It was from roughly 1.1 to 9.2 million T cells that around 500,000 cDNA molecules came. Via MiXCR, TCRdb re-called the PCR reads, giving one row per CDR3 protein. The table lists a few hundred thousand distinct CDR3 sequences, approximately 38% of them singletons. Study-level points and caveats: Controls showed significantly higher normalized Chao1 diversity than did multiple sclerosis patients. The F measure placed samples prepared in the same batch into strongly shared clusters. Controls had lower frequencies than patients of about 5 TRBV segments, which included TRBV5-6, TRBV5-1 and TRBV20-1.

The CDR3 totals 16 residues. The J segment lost 11 bases and the V segment lost 5 bases, leaving 15 bases of the junction unmatched. Germline CDR1 SEHNR, CDR2 FQNEAQ (reference sequence). The sequenced sample consisted of blood. This TCR was recovered from a girl aged 2 to 10 with multiple sclerosis. V usage is TRBV7-9 and J usage is TRBJ1-2; 12 nucleotides line up with TRBD1. DNA of the CDR3: TGTGCCAGCAGCGATCTCCTGGGACAGGGGGCAATCGGGTACACCTTC. Translation gives CASSDLLGQGAIGYTF.